Described below is a single TCR beta chain sequence and its context. No antigen is known for it. This entry belongs to a study of Ad26.COV2.S vaccination and SARS-CoV-2 variants. The study's findings and limits: Participants given vaccine showed non-spike TCR breadth similar to that of placebo recipients.

Data came from immunoSEQ multiplex PCR; TCRdb stores just in-frame clones and leaves some out. This sample has about 370,000 clones, with about 85% found just once. Described treatment: 15 to 20 received Ad26.COV2.S at low or high dose, single or two shots; about five received placebo; per-sample allocation not given. Vaccine and placebo recipients were sampled on day 63 after the first injection. The CDR3 has 16 residues. The germline V and J ends were trimmed by 4 bases and 5 bases, with 20 bases remaining between them. Germline assignment: CDR1 SGHKS and CDR2 YYEKEE (reference sequence). Specimen: peripheral blood, collected in a trial of Ad26.COV2.S vaccine versus placebo. The clonotype originates from a person between 18 and 59 years old who received the Ad26.COV2.S COVID-19 vaccine or a placebo. The chain uses TRBV5-5 and TRBJ2-3; D is unclear. The CDR3 DNA reads TGTGCCAGCAGCATTATCGTTCCATCCTTGGGAGATACGCAGTATTTT. Translating it yields CASSIIVPSLGDTQYF.